This T cell receptor (beta chain) originates from a study of cytomegalovirus exposure and HLA in healthy donors. Primers included in the PCR were 60 Vbeta and 13 Jbeta primers. Produced via immunoSEQ multiplex PCR; TCRdb's table is partial and in-frame only. This sample has fewer than 55,000 clones, with roughly 72% found just once. Study-wide points: Cytomegalovirus-associated TCR beta chains were listed, numbering some 150.

Turning to this clone: What it recognizes is unknown.

This CDR3 contains 17 residues. Germline V gene data show CDR1 as SEHNR and CDR2 as FQNEAQ (reference sequence). Trimming took off 5 bases at V and 3 bases at J, with 22 bases between the two ends. The gene calls are TRBV7-9 and TRBJ1-2; perhaps TRBD1 as D (6 bases). The sample taken for sequencing was PBMCs. This receptor was taken from a woman between 45 and 60 years old in good health and CMV-seropositive. The CDR3 DNA sequence: TGTGCCAGCAGCCCCCGGGGGGGCCGTATGGGGGACTATGGCTACACCTTC. It specifies CASSPRGGRMGDYGYTF.